This TCR beta chain was captured in a study of T cell responses to AZD1222 COVID-19 vaccine. Study findings and constraints: Seropositive status at baseline applied to only six AZD1222 recipients. Increases in Spike-specific TCR breadth and depth were seen after two AZD1222 doses. Regions left unmutated in variants are reportedly the target of nearly half of spike-specific TCRs. The peak T cell response came first, and repertoires were sampled only after it.

This clone was counted once. The antigen is undetermined. Germline CDR1 and CDR2: MNHEY and SMNVEV (reference sequence). Germline trimming cut 5 bases from V and 2 bases from J; bases unmatched to any gene: 9. CDR3 length: 15 amino acids. Only in-frame clones appear in the TCRdb table, and some are missing; sequencing was by immunoSEQ multiplex PCR. The sample records about 120,000 clones, roughly nine tenths being singletons. The sequence came from an adult in good health. The starting material was peripheral blood, obtained on day 0 of AZD1222 vaccination. The chain carries TRBV27 and TRBJ2-7; 7 nucleotides agree with TRBD2. As DNA, the CDR3 is TGTGCCAGCAGTCCTCTAACGGGGGGAACCTACGAGCAGTACTTC. As protein: CASSPLTGGTYEQYF.